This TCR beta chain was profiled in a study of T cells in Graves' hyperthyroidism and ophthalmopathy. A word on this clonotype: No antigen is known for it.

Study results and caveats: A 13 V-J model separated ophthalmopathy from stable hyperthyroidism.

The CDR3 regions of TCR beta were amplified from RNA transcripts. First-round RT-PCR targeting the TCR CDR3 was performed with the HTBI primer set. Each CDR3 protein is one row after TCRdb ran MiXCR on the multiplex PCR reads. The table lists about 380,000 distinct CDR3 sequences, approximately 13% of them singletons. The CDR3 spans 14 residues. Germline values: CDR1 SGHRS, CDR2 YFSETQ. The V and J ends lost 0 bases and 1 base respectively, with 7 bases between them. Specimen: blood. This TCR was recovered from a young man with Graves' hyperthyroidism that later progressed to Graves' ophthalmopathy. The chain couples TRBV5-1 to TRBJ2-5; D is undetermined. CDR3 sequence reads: CASSLGVSQETQYF. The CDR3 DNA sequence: TGCGCCAGCAGCTTGGGGGTTTCCCAAGAGACCCAGTACTTC.